This T cell receptor beta chain was observed in a study of blood T cell repertoires in COVID-19. Overall study context: Specimens from acute and convalescent COVID-19 originated in the United States, Italy and Spain. From T cells, B-cell-depleted T cells, or PBMCs came the material, which was cDNA or gDNA.

In the original processing: Nucleated cell number was recorded as an estimate derived from reference gene primer amplification. Sequencing was performed with immunoSEQ multiplex PCR; in TCRdb, only in-frame clones are kept and a portion is missing. D and trimming were read from the DNA, whereas the V and J calls and clone size are those reported in that table. The sample shows roughly 700,000 clones, approximately 90% of them seen only once. The CDR3 is 14 amino acids. Germline CDR1 reads KGHDR; CDR2 reads SFDVKD. V was pared by 4 bases and J by 11 bases, with 17 bases between. Sequencing used peripheral blood. This receptor was identified in a woman under 30 with acute or convalescent COVID-19. The V and J genes are TRBV24-1 and TRBJ1-5; weak D call: TRBD1 (6 bases). The CDR3 loop is CATSESGQSRAQHF. CDR3 coding DNA: TGTGCCACCAGTGAGTCCGGACAGTCCCGGGCCCAGCATTTT.